This entry describes one T cell receptor (beta chain). Its antigen is currently not known. No qualities accompany the bases; no much larger clone lies one base away. This record belongs to a study of T cells in Graves' hyperthyroidism and ophthalmopathy (dated by TCRdb to about 2019). Broadly, across the study: Peripheral blood was collected at initial diagnosis, before any treatment. To identify distinguishing TCR V-J signatures, a discovery cohort of about a hundred patients was used, comprising 40 to 45 with Graves' ophthalmopathy and 57 with stable Graves' hyperthyroidism. Prospective prediction of ophthalmopathy was tested in an independent validation cohort consisting of 18 hyperthyroidism patients and more than 15 patients who later progressed to ophthalmopathy. The 100 discovery patients were divided at random into training and test sets in a 7:3 ratio. The study also compared thyroid tissue and blood T-cell repertoires from about six Graves' hyperthyroidism patients. After sampling, hyperthyroidism patients received methimazole starting at 30 mg daily, and ophthalmopathy patients received high-dose intravenous methylprednisolone. The paper describes TCR Vbeta CDR3 sequencing of 120 to 150 peripheral blood samples, made up of 43 ophthalmopathy patients, more than 70 hyperthyroidism patients and 17 progressor patients.

A patient counted as having stable Graves' hyperthyroidism if no progression to ophthalmopathy occurred over 18 months of follow-up. Hyperthyroidism patients were newly diagnosed, with disease duration under 2 months, and aged 18 to 65 years. Any patient with an uncontrolled infection, another autoimmune disease, pregnancy or lactation was excluded. Diagnoses were based on clinical symptoms, serum thyroxine and TRAb, thyroid ultrasound and orbital computed tomography. PBMCs were isolated from around 10 ml of fresh peripheral blood by Ficoll-Paque density gradient centrifugation. Total RNA was extracted using Trizol reagent, and RNA quality was assessed on an Agilent 2100 Bioanalyzer. General conclusions and limits of the study: During validation, the model predicted progression to ophthalmopathy a median of around 7 months ahead of onset, with around 65% sensitivity and 72% to 80% specificity. No statistical method was used to fix the sample size in advance, and group allocation was not hidden from the investigators. Most expanded thyroid clonotypes (frequency above 0.001) were also detected in blood, a finding suggesting that blood repertoires may reflect thyroid immune responses. Ophthalmopathy was separated from stable hyperthyroidism by a 13 V-J signature model, with 87.88% sensitivity and about 81% specificity obtained in cross-validation and 80%/75% obtained in testing.

The CDR3 goes from the cysteine to the phenylalanine over 16 residues. CDR3 DNA only is kept here, 48 bases in frame from base 1. At the junction V is shortened by 8 bases and J by 4 bases; bases outside the gene matches: 16. Based on the germline V gene (reference sequence), the CDR1 and CDR2 sequences are DFQATT and SNEGSKA. The TCR beta CDR3 regions were amplified from RNA transcripts. The first round of RT-PCR for the TCR CDR3 was performed with the HTBI primer set and the Qiagen OneStep RT-PCR kit. Libraries were constructed in a second round of multiplex PCR, after which size selection and purification were performed. The libraries were sequenced on an Illumina HiSeq2000 using paired-end 100 bp reads. On the authors' methods: SOAPnuke was used to process the raw data, removing reads that contained adapters or uncalled bases, had a mean Phred below 15, or lacked an exact match to the constant primer or identifier. COPE v1.2.5 was used to merge the high-quality paired reads, and each unique nucleotide sequence was defined as a clonotype. Clonotypes were aligned to IMGT TRBV, TRBD and TRBJ reference segments using MiTCR v1.1. The analysis included only V-J combinations with a frequency above 0.0001, which together covered more than 99% of the repertoires. A TCS score was defined as the ratio between F50 (clonal expansion) and ExV (chaos), using BLOSUM62-based TCRdist between CDR3 peptides within each V-J. Welch's t-statistics and random forest reduced roughly 530 V-J features to 13, which were used in a naive Bayes classifier (R e1071). Starting from the raw public reads, TCRdb applied fastp trimming at Q25, assembled clones with MiXCR and retained in-frame beta chains. Duplicate CDR3 protein sequences are folded into a single record with the most common DNA and genes. These V and J calls originate from TCRdb's pipeline instead of the authors' own analysis. The sample table records fewer than 350,000 distinct CDR3 sequences; approximately 13% of these occur just once. The ten largest clonotypes hold roughly 7.7% of the sample.

The chain joins TRBV20-1 to TRBJ2-3; 9 central nucleotides agree with TRBD2. Sequenced input: blood. This receptor was identified in a woman aged 40 to 50 with Graves' hyperthyroidism. The nucleotide sequence reads TGCAGTTCTGTACCTAGCGGGATCCTTTATTCAGATACGCAGTATTTT. Translated, it reads CSSVPSGILYSDTQYF.